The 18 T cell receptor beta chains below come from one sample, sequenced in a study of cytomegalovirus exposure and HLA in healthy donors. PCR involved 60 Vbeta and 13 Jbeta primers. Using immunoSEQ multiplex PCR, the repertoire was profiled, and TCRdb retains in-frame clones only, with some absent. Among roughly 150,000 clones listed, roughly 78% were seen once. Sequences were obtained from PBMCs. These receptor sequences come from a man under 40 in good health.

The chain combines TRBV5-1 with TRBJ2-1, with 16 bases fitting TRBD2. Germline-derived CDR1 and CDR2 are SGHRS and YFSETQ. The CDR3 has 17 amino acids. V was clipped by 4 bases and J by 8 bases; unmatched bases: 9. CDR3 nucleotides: TGCGCCAGCAGCCCGGGACTAGCGGGAGGGTTTGGTGATGAGCAGTTCTTC. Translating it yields CASSPGLAGGFGDEQFF.

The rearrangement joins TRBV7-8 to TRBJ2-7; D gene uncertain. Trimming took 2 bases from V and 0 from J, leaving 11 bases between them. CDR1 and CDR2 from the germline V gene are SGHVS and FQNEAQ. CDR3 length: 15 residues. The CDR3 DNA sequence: TGTGCCAGCAGCTTAAAGCGAGTTAGCTCCTACGAGCAGTACTTC. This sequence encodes CASSLKRVSSYEQYF. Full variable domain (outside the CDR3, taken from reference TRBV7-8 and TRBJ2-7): GAGVSQSPRYKVAKRGQDVALRCDPISGHVSLFWYQQALGQGPEFLTYFQNEAQLDKSGLPSDRFFAERPEGSVSTLKIQRTQQEDSAVYLCASSLKRVSSYEQYFGPGTRLTVT.

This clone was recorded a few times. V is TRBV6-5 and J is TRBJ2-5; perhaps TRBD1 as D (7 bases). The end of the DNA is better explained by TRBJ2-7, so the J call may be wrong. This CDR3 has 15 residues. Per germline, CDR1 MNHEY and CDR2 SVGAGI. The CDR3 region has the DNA TGTGCCAGCAGTGTTTCGGCAGGGGGGAACTACGAGCAGTACTTC. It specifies CASSVSAGGNYEQYF.

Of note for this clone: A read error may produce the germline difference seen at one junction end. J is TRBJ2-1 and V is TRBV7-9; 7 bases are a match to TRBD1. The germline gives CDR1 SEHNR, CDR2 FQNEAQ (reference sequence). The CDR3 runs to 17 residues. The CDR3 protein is CSSSLGFGTDSYNEQFF. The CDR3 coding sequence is TGTTCCAGCAGCTTAGGATTTGGGACAGATTCCTACAATGAGCAGTTCTTC.

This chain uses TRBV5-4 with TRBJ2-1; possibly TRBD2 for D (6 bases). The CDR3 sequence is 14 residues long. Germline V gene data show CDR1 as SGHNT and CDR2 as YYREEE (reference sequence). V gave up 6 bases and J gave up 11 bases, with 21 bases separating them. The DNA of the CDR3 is TGTGCCAGCATAGGGGACTCCGTACCAGGGAAGCAGTTCTTC. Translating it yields CASIGDSVPGKQFF.

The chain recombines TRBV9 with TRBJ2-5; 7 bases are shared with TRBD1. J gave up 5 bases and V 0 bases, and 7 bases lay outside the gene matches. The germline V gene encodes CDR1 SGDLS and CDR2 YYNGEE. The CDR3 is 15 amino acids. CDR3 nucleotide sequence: TGTGCCAGCAGCGTAGGGACAGGTAGTCCGGAGACCCAGTACTTC. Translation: CASSVGTGSPETQYF.

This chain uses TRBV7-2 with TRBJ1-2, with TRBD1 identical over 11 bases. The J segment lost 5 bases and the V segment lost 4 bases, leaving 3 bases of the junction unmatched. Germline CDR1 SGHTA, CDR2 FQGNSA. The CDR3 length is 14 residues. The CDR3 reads CASSSGQGAYGYTF. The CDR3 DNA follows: TGTGCCAGCAGCTCAGGACAGGGGGCGTATGGCTACACCTTC.

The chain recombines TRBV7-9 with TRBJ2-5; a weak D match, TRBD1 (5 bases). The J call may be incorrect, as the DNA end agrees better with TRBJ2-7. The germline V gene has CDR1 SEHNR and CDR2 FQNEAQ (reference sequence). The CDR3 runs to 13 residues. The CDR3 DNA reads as TGTGCCAGCAGCTTTCCAGGGCCAGGCGAGCAGTACTTC. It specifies CASSFPGPGEQYF.

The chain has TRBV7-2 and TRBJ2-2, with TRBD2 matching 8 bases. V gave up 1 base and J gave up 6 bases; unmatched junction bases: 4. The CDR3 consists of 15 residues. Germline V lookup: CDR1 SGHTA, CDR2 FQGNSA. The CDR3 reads CASSLGLAGPGELFF. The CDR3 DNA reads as TGTGCCAGCAGCTTAGGCCTAGCGGGTCCCGGGGAGCTGTTTTTT.

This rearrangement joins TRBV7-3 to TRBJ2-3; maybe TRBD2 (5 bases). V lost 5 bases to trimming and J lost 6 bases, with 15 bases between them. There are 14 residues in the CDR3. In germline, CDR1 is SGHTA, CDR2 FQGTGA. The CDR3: CASSATTRRDTQYF. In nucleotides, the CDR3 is TGTGCCAGCAGCGCCACAACTAGAAGGGATACGCAGTATTTT.

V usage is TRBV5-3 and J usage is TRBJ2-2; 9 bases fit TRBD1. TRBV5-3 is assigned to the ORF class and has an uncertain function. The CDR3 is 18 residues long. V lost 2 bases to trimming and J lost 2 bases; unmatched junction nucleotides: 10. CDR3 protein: CARSFGTGTEVNTGELFF. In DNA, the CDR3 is TGTGCCAGAAGCTTTGGGACAGGGACAGAGGTAAACACCGGGGAGCTGTTTTTT.

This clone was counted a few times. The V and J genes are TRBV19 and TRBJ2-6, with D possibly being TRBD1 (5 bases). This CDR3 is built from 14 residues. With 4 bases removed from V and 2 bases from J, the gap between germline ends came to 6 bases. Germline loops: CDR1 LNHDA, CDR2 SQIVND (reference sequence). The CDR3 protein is CASSTGPGANVLTF. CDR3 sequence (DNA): TGTGCCAGTAGTACAGGGCCTGGGGCCAACGTCCTGACTTTC.

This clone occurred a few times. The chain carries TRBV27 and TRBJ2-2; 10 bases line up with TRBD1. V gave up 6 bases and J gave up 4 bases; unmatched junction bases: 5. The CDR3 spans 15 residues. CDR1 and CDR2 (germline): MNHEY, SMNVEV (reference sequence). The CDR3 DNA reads TGTGCCAGCAGCCGCCGACAGGGGGCCACCGGGGAGCTGTTTTTT. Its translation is CASSRRQGATGELFF.

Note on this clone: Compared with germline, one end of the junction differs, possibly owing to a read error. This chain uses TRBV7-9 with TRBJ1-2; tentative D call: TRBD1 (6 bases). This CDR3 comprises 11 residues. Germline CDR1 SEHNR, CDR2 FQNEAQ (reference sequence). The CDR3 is CASSLAEGTIF. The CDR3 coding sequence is TGTGCCAGCAGCTTAGCAGAGGGGACAATTTTC.

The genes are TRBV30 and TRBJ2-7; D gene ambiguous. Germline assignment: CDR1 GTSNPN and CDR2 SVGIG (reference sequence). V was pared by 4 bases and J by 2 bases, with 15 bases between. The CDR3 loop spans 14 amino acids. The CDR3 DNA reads TGTGCCTGGAAGAAGGAGAGGTCCGCCTACGAGCAGTACTTC. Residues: CAWKKERSAYEQYF.

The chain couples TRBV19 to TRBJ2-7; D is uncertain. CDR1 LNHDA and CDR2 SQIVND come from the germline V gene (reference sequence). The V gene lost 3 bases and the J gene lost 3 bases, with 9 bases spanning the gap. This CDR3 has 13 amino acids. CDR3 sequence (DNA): TGTGCCAGTAGTATGGGCCACTTCTACGAGCAGTACTTC. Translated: CASSMGHFYEQYF.

The CDR3 loop is CASSSLGGKGEKLFF. In DNA form, the CDR3 reads TGTGCCAGCAGTTCCCTGGGAGGGAAGGGGGAAAAACTGTTTTTT. The chain carries TRBV28 and TRBJ1-4; D might be TRBD1 (5 bases). The CDR3 runs to 15 residues. V lost 4 bases, J lost 8 bases, and 17 bases lay in between. Germline CDR1 reads MDHEN; CDR2 reads SYDVKM.

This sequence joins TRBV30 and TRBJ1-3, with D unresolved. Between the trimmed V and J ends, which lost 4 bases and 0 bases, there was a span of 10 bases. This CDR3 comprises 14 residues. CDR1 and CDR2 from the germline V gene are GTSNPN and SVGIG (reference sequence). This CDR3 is CAWKLGYSGNTIYF. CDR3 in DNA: TGTGCCTGGAAGTTGGGCTACTCTGGAAACACCATATATTTT.